The 7 T cell receptor beta chains below come from one sample, sequenced in a study of T-cell reconstitution after alpha-beta-depleted transplantation in children. Preparation of the TCRbeta library involved a method that used unique molecular identifiers. Each CDR3 protein is one row after TCRdb ran MiXCR on the PCR reads. The sample has 300,000 or so distinct CDR3 sequences, about 10% seen once. The specimen was PBMCs from the stem cell graft donor, collected from the stem cell graft. The receptors shown here come from a human donor who donated a stem cell graft to a child with SCID.

This clonotype has a handful of counts. This chain links TRBV29-1 with TRBJ1-2; D unclear. V lost 0 bases to trimming and J lost 4 bases, with 12 bases between them. The CDR3 totals 14 residues. Looked up from germline, CDR1 is SQVTM and CDR2 is ANQGSEA. The CDR3 reads CSVEDLDGRYGYTF. CDR3 sequence (DNA): TGCAGCGTTGAAGATCTTGACGGTCGCTATGGCTACACCTTC. The full variable domain, its missing parts supplied by reference TRBV29-1 and TRBJ1-2, is SAVISQKPSRDICQRGTSLTIQCQVDSQVTMMFWYRQQPGQSLTLIATANQGSEATYESGFVIDKFPISRPNLTFSTLTVSNMSPEDSSIYLCSVEDLDGRYGYTFGSGTRLTVV.

The chain joins TRBV27 to TRBJ2-7, with TRBD2 matching over 7 bases. Per germline, CDR1 MNHEY and CDR2 SMNVEV (reference sequence). V dropped 0 bases and J dropped 7; count of bases not matched to a gene: 12. The CDR3 spans 16 residues. CDR3 in amino acids: CASSLSALAVRTEQYF. As DNA, the CDR3 is TGTGCCAGCAGTTTATCGGCTCTAGCGGTCCGGACGGAGCAGTACTTC.

This chain uses TRBV4-1 with TRBJ2-3; possibly TRBD2 for D (5 bases). V lost 1 base and J 14 bases, leaving 16 bases between the germline ends. The CDR3 extends over 13 amino acids. Per germline, CDR1 MGHRA and CDR2 YSYEKL. The DNA of the CDR3 is TGCGCCAGCAGCCAAGCTCGCGGGCCCACCCCGTATTTT. Its translation: CASSQARGPTPYF.

The table lists this clonotype with a few counts. The chain couples TRBV20-1 to TRBJ1-1, with unresolved D. V was cut by 5 bases and J by 5 bases, with 15 bases left in between. CDR3 length: 13 amino acids. CDR1 and CDR2 (germline): DFQATT, SNEGSKA (reference sequence). Written as DNA, the CDR3 is TGCAGTGCTCCCTTTGCGGGTGGGACTGAAGCTTTCTTT. Translating gives CSAPFAGGTEAFF.

V usage is TRBV5-1 and J usage is TRBJ1-2; D unclear. Deletions cut 0 bases from V and 4 bases from J, with 10 bases between. Germline V gene sequence: CDR1 SGHRS, CDR2 YFSETQ. The CDR3 has 14 amino acids. CDR3 protein: CASSLGYGIYGYTF. The CDR3 DNA is TGCGCCAGCAGCTTGGGTTACGGTATCTATGGCTACACCTTC.

This clonotype was found a few times. A junction boundary mismatches the germline segment, possibly from a read error. This chain links TRBV6-5 with TRBJ1-6; TRBD1 matches at 7 bases. CDR1 is MNHEY, CDR2 SVGAGI, per germline. The CDR3 covers 14 residues. CDR3 loop: CARSFRDREKPLHF. For the CDR3, the DNA is TGTGCCAGAAGTTTCCGGGACAGAGAGAAACCCCTCCACTTT.

This clonotype was found many times. V gene TRBV5-1 combines with J gene TRBJ2-3, with unresolved D. The V end was cut by 0 bases, the J end by 3 bases, with 14 bases between. The CDR3 has 16 residues. Germline V lookup: CDR1 SGHRS, CDR2 YFSETQ. The CDR3 region is CASSLADGRITDTQYF. In DNA form, the CDR3 reads TGCGCCAGCAGCTTGGCCGATGGTAGGATAACAGATACGCAGTATTTT. The full variable domain, rest sourced from reference TRBV5-1 and TRBJ2-3, is KAGVTQTPRYLIKTRGQQVTLSCSPISGHRSVSWYQQTPGQGLQFLFEYFSETQRNKGNFPGRFSGRQFSNSRSEMNVSTLELGDSALYLCASSLADGRITDTQYFGPGTRLTVL.